This TCR beta chain was obtained from a study of glioma-infiltrating T cells. Study-level results: CDR3 overlap between tissue and blood was very small. Gliomas, especially low-grade, showed above-expected tissue-blood divergence; non-neoplastic patients showed below.

The CDR3 is 14 amino acids. From germline, CDR1 is LNHNV and CDR2 YYDKDF (reference sequence). The V gene end was trimmed by 5 bases and the J gene end by 4 bases; junction bases not matched to a gene: 6. This clonotype was seen a few times. Its antigen is currently unknown. Using RNA template, CDR3s of TCR alpha and beta were amplified with iRepertoire arm-PCR. Tissue mRNA or PBMC total RNA, roughly 95-400 ng, went into one-step reverse transcription and amplification. TCRdb redid the calling of the multiplex PCR reads with MiXCR, one entry per CDR3 protein. This table holds over 140,000 distinct CDR3 sequences, around 42% found once.

This chain links TRBV15 with TRBJ1-1, with 8 bases aligning to TRBD1. The receptor comes from a human donor with low-grade glioma or glioblastoma, undergoing nonglioma brain surgery, or in good health (not recorded which). The sample was glioma tissue, nonneoplastic brain tissue, or PBMCs (not recorded which). This CDR3 is CATSYTGGFTEAFF. The CDR3 DNA reads as TGTGCCACCAGCTACACAGGGGGTTTCACTGAAGCTTTCTTT.